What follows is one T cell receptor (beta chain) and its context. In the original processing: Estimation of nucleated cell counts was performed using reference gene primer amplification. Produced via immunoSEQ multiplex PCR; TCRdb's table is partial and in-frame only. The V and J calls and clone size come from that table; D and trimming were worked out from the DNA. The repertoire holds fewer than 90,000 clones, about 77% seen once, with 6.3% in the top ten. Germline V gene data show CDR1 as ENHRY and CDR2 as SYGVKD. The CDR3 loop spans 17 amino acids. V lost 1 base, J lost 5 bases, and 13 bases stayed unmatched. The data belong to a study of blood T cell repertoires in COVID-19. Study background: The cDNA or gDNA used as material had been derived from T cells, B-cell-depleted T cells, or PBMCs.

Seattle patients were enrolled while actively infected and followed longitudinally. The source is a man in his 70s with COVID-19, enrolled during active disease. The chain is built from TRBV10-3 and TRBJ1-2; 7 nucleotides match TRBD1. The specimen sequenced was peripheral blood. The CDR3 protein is CAISEFPGQFTFYGYTF. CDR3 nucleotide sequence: TGTGCCATCAGTGAGTTCCCGGGACAGTTTACCTTTTATGGCTACACCTTC.